Listed below are T cell receptor beta chains from one sample, sequenced in a study of tumor-infiltrating lymphocytes in localized non-small cell lung cancer. The data were produced by immunoSEQ multiplex PCR, yet TCRdb's version contains in-frame clones alone and is incomplete. The table includes around 16,000 clones, around 72% detected once. Sample: lung tumor tissue. The receptors come from a human donor with non-small cell lung cancer. CDR3s include the opening cysteine and the closing phenylalanine or tryptophan. D genes are given only for firm matches. The size of a clone is reported for some rows only, either as once, few or many, or as a class for expanded clones.

CDR3 length: 16
clone size: few
D gene: TRBD1
V gene: TRBV7-8
J gene: TRBJ1-1
CDR3 protein: CASSLGGQGQSSEAFF
CDR3 DNA: TGTGCCAGCAGCTTAGGGGGACAGGGTCAGAGTTCTGAAGCTTTCTTT

CDR3 length: 16
clone size: NA
D gene: TRBD2
V gene: TRBV27
J gene: TRBJ2-1
CDR3 protein: CASNRLAGAKYNEQFF
CDR3 DNA: TGTGCCAGCAACCGACTAGCGGGGGCCAAATACAATGAGCAGTTCTTC

CDR3 length: 15
clone size: once
D gene: TRBD1
V gene: TRBV11-1
J gene: TRBJ1-5
CDR3 protein: CASSKDRVGNQPQHF
CDR3 DNA: TGTGCCAGCAGCAAGGACAGGGTGGGCAATCAGCCCCAGCATTTT

CDR3 length: 16
clone size: NA
D gene: TRBD2
V gene: TRBV7-6
J gene: TRBJ2-5
CDR3 protein: CASSLGLAGGQETQYF
CDR3 DNA: TGTGCCAGCAGCTTGGGGCTAGCGGGGGGTCAAGAGACCCAGTACTTC

CDR3 length: 15
clone size: few
D gene: NA
V gene: TRBV19
J gene: TRBJ1-3
CDR3 protein: CASSIAVGTGNTIYF
CDR3 DNA: TGTGCCAGTAGTATAGCGGTGGGAACTGGAAACACCATATATTTT

CDR3 length: 16
clone size: NA
D gene: NA
V gene: TRBV4-3
J gene: TRBJ1-5
CDR3 protein: CASSQEDGTGGQPQHF
CDR3 DNA: TGCGCCAGCAGCCAAGAGGATGGCACAGGAGGTCAGCCCCAGCATTTT

CDR3 length: 17
clone size: medium-sized
D gene: TRBD2
V gene: TRBV7-8
J gene: TRBJ2-7
CDR3 protein: CASSPGRAAGGTYEQYF
CDR3 DNA: TGTGCCAGCAGCCCAGGAAGGGCGGCGGGGGGTACCTACGAGCAGTACTTC

CDR3 length: 15
clone size: NA
D gene: NA
V gene: TRBV7-2
J gene: TRBJ2-6
CDR3 protein: CASSPFTSGANVLTF
CDR3 DNA: TGTGCCAGCAGCCCCTTCACCTCTGGGGCCAACGTCCTGACTTTC

CDR3 length: 13
clone size: NA
D gene: NA
V gene: TRBV7-9
J gene: TRBJ1-2
CDR3 protein: CASSLWDYHGYTF
CDR3 DNA: TGTGCCAGCAGCTTATGGGATTATCATGGCTACACCTTC

CDR3 length: 15
clone size: NA
D gene: NA
V gene: TRBV2
J gene: TRBJ1-2
CDR3 protein: CASSEAGRRGNGYTF
CDR3 DNA: TGTGCCAGCAGTGAAGCGGGCCGCAGGGGTAATGGCTACACCTTC

CDR3 length: 15
clone size: NA
D gene: NA
V gene: TRBV7-2
J gene: TRBJ1-5
CDR3 protein: CASSLAAGANQPQHF
CDR3 DNA: TGTGCCAGCAGCTTAGCGGCCGGGGCTAATCAGCCCCAGCATTTT

CDR3 length: 14
clone size: once
D gene: TRBD1
V gene: TRBV11-2
J gene: TRBJ1-2
CDR3 protein: CASSWAGGGYGYTF
CDR3 DNA: TGTGCCAGCAGCTGGGCAGGGGGCGGCTATGGCTACACCTTC

CDR3 length: 15
clone size: NA
D gene: NA
V gene: TRBV5-6
J gene: TRBJ2-5
CDR3 protein: CASSSQGRGAETQYF
CDR3 DNA: TGTGCCAGCAGCTCCCAGGGGCGGGGAGCAGAGACCCAGTACTTC

CDR3 length: 15
clone size: once
D gene: TRBD2
V gene: TRBV5-4
J gene: TRBJ2-3
CDR3 protein: CASSRSGGVTDTQYF
CDR3 DNA: TGTGCCAGCAGTCGTAGCGGGGGGGTCACAGATACGCAGTATTTT

CDR3 length: 11
clone size: once
D gene: NA
V gene: TRBV2
J gene: TRBJ2-5
CDR3 protein: CASKYQETQYF
CDR3 DNA: TGTGCCAGCAAGTACCAAGAGACCCAGTACTTC

CDR3 length: 13
clone size: NA
D gene: NA
V gene: TRBV11-2
J gene: TRBJ1-2
CDR3 protein: CASSLGTFYGYTF
CDR3 DNA: TGTGCCAGCAGCTTAGGGACATTCTATGGCTACACCTTC

CDR3 length: 13
clone size: NA
D gene: NA
V gene: TRBV2
J gene: TRBJ1-5
CDR3 protein: CASSRQANQPQHF
CDR3 DNA: TGTGCCAGCAGTCGACAGGCAAATCAGCCCCAGCATTTT

CDR3 length: 17
clone size: NA
D gene: TRBD1
V gene: TRBV7-2
J gene: TRBJ1-3
CDR3 protein: CASSLLKTGSLGNTIYF
CDR3 DNA: TGTGCCAGCAGCCTTCTTAAGACAGGGTCACTCGGAAACACCATATATTTT

CDR3 length: 12
clone size: NA
D gene: NA
V gene: TRBV5-5
J gene: TRBJ2-1
CDR3 protein: CASSLTNNEQFF
CDR3 DNA: TGTGCCAGCAGCTTGACGAACAATGAGCAGTTCTTC

CDR3 length: 15
clone size: NA
D gene: NA
V gene: TRBV6-5
J gene: TRBJ1-5
CDR3 protein: CASSPEGAESQPQHF
CDR3 DNA: TGCGCCAGCAGCCCGGAAGGTGCGGAGAGTCAGCCCCAGCATTTT

CDR3 length: 10
clone size: few
D gene: TRBD1
V gene: TRBV20-1
J gene: TRBJ2-5
CDR3 protein: CSSTGMTQYF
CDR3 DNA: TGCAGTTCGACAGGGATGACCCAGTACTTC

CDR3 length: 13
clone size: NA
D gene: TRBD1
V gene: TRBV30
J gene: TRBJ1-4
CDR3 protein: CAWSLSGGEKLFF
CDR3 DNA: TGTGCCTGGAGTCTCTCAGGGGGTGAAAAACTGTTTTTT

CDR3 length: 15
clone size: NA
D gene: TRBD1
V gene: TRBV7-3
J gene: TRBJ2-3
CDR3 protein: CASSLKGAVWDTQYF
CDR3 DNA: TGTGCCAGCAGCTTAAAGGGGGCAGTTTGGGATACGCAGTATTTT

CDR3 length: 13
clone size: NA
D gene: NA
V gene: TRBV30
J gene: TRBJ2-7
CDR3 protein: CAWSGGREYEQYF
CDR3 DNA: TGTGCCTGGAGTGGAGGCCGGGAATACGAGCAGTACTTC

CDR3 length: 13
clone size: NA
D gene: NA
V gene: TRBV19
J gene: TRBJ1-4
CDR3 protein: CASSVRIGEKLFF
CDR3 DNA: TGTGCCAGTAGTGTCCGGATCGGTGAAAAACTGTTTTTT

CDR3 length: 14
clone size: NA
D gene: NA
V gene: TRBV27
J gene: TRBJ2-1
CDR3 protein: CASSLTFSYNEQFF
CDR3 DNA: TGTGCCAGCAGTCTAACCTTCTCCTACAATGAGCAGTTCTTC

CDR3 length: 15
clone size: NA
D gene: TRBD2
V gene: TRBV7-2
J gene: TRBJ2-7
CDR3 protein: CASSLGSGNSYEQYF
CDR3 DNA: TGTGCCAGCAGCTTAGGTAGCGGGAACTCCTACGAGCAGTACTTC

CDR3 length: 13
clone size: NA
D gene: TRBD1
V gene: TRBV5-1
J gene: TRBJ2-7
CDR3 protein: CASSSGQDYEQYF
CDR3 DNA: TGCGCCAGCAGCTCGGGACAGGACTACGAGCAGTACTTC